Listed below are T cell receptor beta chains from one sample, sequenced in a study of T cells after yellow fever vaccination. TCRdb re-called the 5' RACE reads with MiXCR, one entry per CDR3 protein. The sample consists of fewer than 450,000 distinct CDR3 sequences, around 8.1% of them appearing once. The input for sequencing was PBMCs, taken around 45 days after the first yellow fever vaccination. These receptors were obtained from a man younger than 35 who received the YFV17D yellow fever vaccine. Both conserved end residues are part of each CDR3. The order of the fields is V gene, clone size, J gene, D gene, CDR3 protein, CDR3 DNA. D genes are given only for firm matches. Size tells how often a clone was seen (once, few, many) or the class of an expanded clone, and some rows leave it out.

V: TRBV9; size: few; J: TRBJ2-3; D: NA; CDR3: CASSVVGSTDTQYF; DNA: TGTGCCAGCAGCGTAGTGGGGAGCACAGATACGCAGTATTTT
V: TRBV11-2; size: NA; J: TRBJ2-3; D: NA; CDR3: CASSSPEGGADTQYF; DNA: TGTGCCAGCAGCTCTCCCGAGGGGGGAGCAGATACGCAGTATTTT
V: TRBV5-1; size: NA; J: TRBJ2-7; D: NA; CDR3: CASSLKTSYEQYF; DNA: TGCGCCAGCAGCTTGAAAACTAGCTACGAGCAGTACTTC
V: TRBV7-2; size: once; J: TRBJ1-4; D: NA; CDR3: CASSLGEPEGELFF; DNA: TGTGCCAGCAGCTTAGGAGAGCCGGAAGGGGAACTGTTTTTT
V: TRBV5-6; size: few; J: TRBJ2-2; D: TRBD1; CDR3: CARKPRDRGHRELFF; DNA: TGTGCCAGGAAACCCCGGGACAGGGGTCACCGGGAGCTGTTTTTT
V: TRBV9; size: NA; J: TRBJ2-4; D: NA; CDR3: CASSVEGPGQGTKNIQYF; DNA: TGTGCCAGCAGCGTAGAGGGGCCTGGGCAGGGAACCAAAAACATTCAGTACTTC
V: TRBV28; size: few; J: TRBJ2-5; D: TRBD1; CDR3: CASSLLRTGTQETQYF; DNA: TGTGCCAGCAGCCTACTGCGGACAGGGACCCAAGAGACCCAGTACTTC
V: TRBV7-2; size: NA; J: TRBJ1-1; D: NA; CDR3: CASSLLRLDTEAFF; DNA: TGTGCCAGCAGCTTATTAAGGTTGGACACTGAAGCTTTCTTT
V: TRBV6-1; size: NA; J: TRBJ2-1; D: NA; CDR3: CASSETGSYNEQFF; DNA: TGTGCCAGCAGTGAGACGGGTTCCTACAATGAGCAGTTCTTC
V: TRBV18; size: few; J: TRBJ2-3; D: NA; CDR3: CASSPPGSTDTQYF; DNA: TGTGCCAGCTCACCCCCGGGGAGCACAGATACGCAGTATTTT
V: TRBV24-1; size: few; J: TRBJ1-1; D: NA; CDR3: CATSVGATPWGAFF; DNA: TGTGCCACCAGTGTTGGTGCAACGCCTTGGGGAGCTTTCTTT
V: TRBV4-1; size: few; J: TRBJ1-1; D: TRBD1; CDR3: CASSQQPGQLNTEAFF; DNA: TGCGCCAGCAGCCAACAACCGGGACAGTTGAACACTGAAGCTTTCTTT
V: TRBV10-3; size: NA; J: TRBJ1-5; D: NA; CDR3: CAISGEGFQPQHF; DNA: TGTGCCATCAGTGGAGAAGGGTTTCAGCCCCAGCATTTT
V: TRBV12-3/TRBV12-4; size: few; J: TRBJ2-2; D: NA; CDR3: CASSPMGGVTGELFF; DNA: TGTGCCAGCAGTCCCATGGGGGGCGTCACCGGGGAGCTGTTTTTT
V: TRBV10-1; size: few; J: TRBJ1-1; D: TRBD1; CDR3: CASSRTGFSEAFF; DNA: TGCGCCAGCAGTCGGACAGGGTTTTCTGAAGCTTTCTTT
V: TRBV12-3/TRBV12-4; size: NA; J: TRBJ1-2; D: NA; CDR3: CASTRGQGYGYTF; DNA: TGTGCCAGCACTCGGGGGCAGGGCTATGGCTACACCTTC
V: TRBV7-6; size: many; J: TRBJ1-5; D: NA; CDR3: CASSLGGPNQPQHF; DNA: TGTGCCAGCAGCTTAGGGGGCCCCAATCAGCCCCAGCATTTT
V: TRBV7-8; size: NA; J: TRBJ1-4; D: NA; CDR3: CASSREPLGEKLFF; DNA: TGTGCCAGCAGCCGCGAGCCCCTCGGTGAAAAACTGTTTTTT
V: TRBV7-9; size: many; J: TRBJ1-1; D: NA; CDR3: CASSSPTEAFF; DNA: TGTGCCAGCAGCTCGCCGACAGAAGCTTTCTTT
V: TRBV12-3/TRBV12-4; size: NA; J: TRBJ1-6; D: NA; CDR3: CASSFREGNSPLHF; DNA: TGTGCCAGCAGTTTTAGGGAGGGAAATTCACCCCTCCACTTT
V: TRBV6-6; size: once; J: TRBJ2-7; D: NA; CDR3: CASSAEAWKQYF; DNA: TGTGCCAGCAGTGCGGAGGCCTGGAAGCAGTACTTC
V: TRBV27; size: many; J: TRBJ2-5; D: NA; CDR3: CASSLGHQETQYF; DNA: TGTGCCAGCAGTCTTGGACACCAAGAGACCCAGTACTTC
V: TRBV24-1; size: few; J: TRBJ2-1; D: NA; CDR3: CATSGTSRGEQFF; DNA: TGTGCCACCAGTGGGACCAGCCGCGGTGAGCAGTTCTTC
V: TRBV4-1; size: few; J: TRBJ2-4; D: TRBD2; CDR3: CASSQEPFRGRGSTNIQYF; DNA: TGCGCCAGCAGCCAAGAGCCTTTTCGGGGGAGGGGAAGTACGAACATTCAGTACTTC
V: TRBV6-1; size: NA; J: TRBJ2-1; D: TRBD2; CDR3: CASGPGLAGGSSYNEQFF; DNA: TGTGCCAGCGGGCCGGGACTAGCGGGGGGGAGCTCCTACAATGAGCAGTTCTTC
V: TRBV7-2; size: few; J: TRBJ2-3; D: TRBD1; CDR3: CASSLRQGGSDTQYF; DNA: TGTGCCAGCAGCCTCAGACAGGGGGGGTCGGATACGCAGTATTTT
V: TRBV20-1; size: few; J: TRBJ1-2; D: NA; CDR3: CSARDPLTYGYTF; DNA: TGCAGTGCTAGAGATCCCCTCACCTATGGCTACACCTTC
V: TRBV27; size: NA; J: TRBJ2-5; D: NA; CDR3: CASSSNVGGQRQETQYF; DNA: TGTGCCAGCAGTTCAAACGTGGGGGGACAGAGACAAGAGACCCAGTACTTC
V: TRBV4-2; size: NA; J: TRBJ1-2; D: TRBD1; CDR3: CASSQVDRERGYTF; DNA: TGTGCCAGCAGCCAAGTAGACAGGGAACGTGGCTACACCTTC
V: TRBV7-2; size: few; J: TRBJ1-1; D: NA; CDR3: CASSFGPGGGIEAFF; DNA: TGTGCCAGCAGCTTTGGTCCGGGAGGGGGTATTGAAGCTTTCTTT
V: TRBV4-1; size: few; J: TRBJ1-5; D: NA; CDR3: CASSQDTGPNQPQHF; DNA: TGCGCCAGCAGCCAAGATACAGGCCCCAATCAGCCCCAGCATTTT
V: TRBV18; size: NA; J: TRBJ2-5; D: TRBD2; CDR3: CASSEGLATETQYF; DNA: TGTGCCAGCTCAGAAGGACTAGCGACGGAGACCCAGTACTTC
V: TRBV19; size: few; J: TRBJ2-3; D: NA; CDR3: CASSMGARVNTQYF; DNA: TGTGCCAGTAGTATGGGGGCCAGGGTAAATACGCAGTATTTT
V: TRBV10-3; size: NA; J: TRBJ1-5; D: NA; CDR3: CAIKGGAETGQPQHF; DNA: TGTGCCATCAAGGGGGGCGCGGAGACTGGACAGCCCCAGCATTTT
V: TRBV6-2/TRBV6-3; size: NA; J: TRBJ2-4; D: NA; CDR3: CASSYSWRAGNIQYF; DNA: TGTGCCAGCAGTTACTCATGGAGGGCTGGAAACATTCAGTACTTC
V: TRBV7-2; size: NA; J: TRBJ2-3; D: TRBD2; CDR3: CASRPLAGVSTDTQYF; DNA: TGTGCCAGCAGACCCTTAGCGGGGGTGAGCACAGATACGCAGTATTTT
V: TRBV12-3/TRBV12-4; size: many; J: TRBJ2-1; D: NA; CDR3: CASSSSTRNEQFF; DNA: TGTGCCAGCAGTTCAAGCACCAGGAATGAGCAGTTCTTC
V: TRBV24-1; size: many; J: TRBJ2-5; D: NA; CDR3: CATSDGAQETQYF; DNA: TGTGCCACCAGTGACGGGGCCCAAGAGACCCAGTACTTC
V: TRBV7-9; size: NA; J: TRBJ1-1; D: NA; CDR3: CASSPRRGLGTEAFF; DNA: TGTGCCAGCAGCCCCCGGCGGGGATTGGGCACTGAAGCTTTCTTT
V: TRBV14; size: NA; J: TRBJ1-3; D: NA; CDR3: CASSQVGGSSGNTIYF; DNA: TGTGCCAGCAGCCAAGTAGGGGGGAGCTCTGGAAACACCATATATTTT
V: TRBV7-9; size: NA; J: TRBJ2-1; D: NA; CDR3: CASSPRGASTYNEQFF; DNA: TGTGCCAGCAGCCCCCGGGGGGCCAGCACCTACAATGAGCAGTTCTTC
V: TRBV15; size: few; J: TRBJ2-5; D: NA; CDR3: CATSRGVSGSQETQYF; DNA: TGTGCCACCAGCAGAGGGGTATCCGGATCCCAAGAGACCCAGTACTTC
V: TRBV18; size: few; J: TRBJ2-5; D: NA; CDR3: CASSPPPSRGSKTQYF; DNA: TGTGCCAGCTCACCACCTCCGTCCAGGGGCTCGAAGACCCAGTACTTC
V: TRBV7-9; size: NA; J: TRBJ2-1; D: NA; CDR3: CASSLGLGMGIEQFF; DNA: TGTGCCAGCAGCTTAGGTCTCGGCATGGGGATTGAGCAGTTCTTC
V: TRBV18; size: NA; J: TRBJ2-3; D: NA; CDR3: CASSPRVDTQYF; DNA: TGTGCCAGCTCACCGAGGGTAGATACGCAGTATTTT
V: TRBV20-1; size: NA; J: TRBJ2-5; D: TRBD2; CDR3: CSAPGTSGETQYF; DNA: TGCAGTGCCCCTGGGACTAGTGGTGAGACCCAGTACTTC
V: TRBV7-2; size: few; J: TRBJ2-2; D: NA; CDR3: CASTQTGWTGELFF; DNA: TGTGCCAGCACCCAAACAGGGTGGACCGGGGAGCTGTTTTTT
V: TRBV7-3; size: NA; J: TRBJ2-1; D: NA; CDR3: CASSLLSGAPYNEQFF; DNA: TGTGCCAGCAGCTTACTGTCGGGGGCCCCCTACAATGAGCAGTTCTTC
V: TRBV4-1; size: NA; J: TRBJ1-1; D: NA; CDR3: CASSQVGFTEAFF; DNA: TGCGCCAGCAGCCAAGTCGGGTTTACTGAAGCTTTCTTT
V: TRBV29-1; size: NA; J: TRBJ1-1; D: NA; CDR3: CSVEVDTDAFF; DNA: TGCAGCGTTGAGGTCGACACTGATGCTTTCTTT